These 30 T cell receptor beta chains share one sample of origin, sequenced in a study of blood T cell repertoires in COVID-19. Produced via immunoSEQ multiplex PCR; TCRdb's table is partial and in-frame only. There are some 140,000 clones in the sample; 79% occur only once, and approximately 3.6% lies in the top ten. The sample was peripheral blood. These receptors came from a man aged 60-69 years with acute or convalescent COVID-19.

V gene TRBV15 combines with J gene TRBJ2-3; 13 nucleotides match TRBD2. Unmatched junction bases numbered 6, after V lost 6 bases and J lost 6 bases. The length of the CDR3 is 15 residues. The V gene's germline CDR1 is LNHNV and CDR2 YYDKDF (reference sequence). The CDR3 sequence is CATRGTSGIQDTQYF. In DNA, the CDR3 is TGTGCCACCAGAGGGACTAGCGGGATTCAGGATACGCAGTATTTT.

The chain joins TRBV12-3 or TRBV12-4 to TRBJ1-4; D remains unclear. The CDR3 is made up of 11 amino acids. Trimming took off 2 bases at V and 7 bases at J, with 2 bases between the two ends. The CDR3 loop is CASSLLEKLFF. CDR3 nucleotides: TGTGCCAGCAGTTTACTTGAAAAACTGTTTTTT.

This clone was counted a few times. The V and J genes are TRBV19 and TRBJ2-3; 10 positions agree with TRBD2. The CDR3 is 15 amino acids. With 6 bases clipped from V and 0 bases from J, the junction kept 3 bases outside the gene matches. Germline CDR1 LNHDA, CDR2 SQIVND (reference sequence). This CDR3 is CASRGLATSTDTQYF. The DNA for the CDR3 is TGTGCCAGTAGGGGACTAGCGACAAGCACAGATACGCAGTATTTT.

The chain carries TRBV6-5 and TRBJ2-2, with D unclear. This CDR3 contains 14 residues. V was trimmed by 6 bases and J by 6 bases, leaving 14 bases between them. The germline V gene encodes CDR1 MNHEY and CDR2 SVGAGI. The CDR3 loop reads CASRVGRLPGELFF. The CDR3 DNA follows: TGTGCCAGCAGGGTCGGTCGTCTCCCCGGGGAGCTGTTTTTT.

This clone was seen a handful of times. This chain links TRBV2 with TRBJ1-1; possibly TRBD1 for D (6 bases). Germline CDR1 and CDR2: SNHLY and FYNNEI. This CDR3 has 15 residues. V was trimmed by 7 bases and J by 0 bases, leaving 15 bases between them. CDR3 nucleotides: TGTGCCAGCACTACGGACAGCGGCATGAACACTGAAGCTTTCTTT. Its protein is CASTTDSGMNTEAFF.

This clone was seen a single time. J is TRBJ1-6 and V is TRBV9; perhaps TRBD1 as D (6 bases). There are 15 residues in the CDR3. Trimming stripped 0 bases from V and 8 bases from J, with 12 bases between. Germline assignment: CDR1 SGDLS and CDR2 YYNGEE. CDR3 sequence reads: CASSVDDRRDSPLHF. The CDR3 DNA is TGTGCCAGCAGCGTAGACGACAGGAGAGATTCACCCCTCCACTTT.

This clone was picked up one time. The V gene is TRBV11-1, the J gene TRBJ2-7; the D gene is possibly TRBD1 (6 bases). The CDR3 loop spans 14 amino acids. V gave up 5 bases and J gave up 0 bases, with 11 bases separating them. The germline V gene encodes CDR1 SGHAT and CDR2 FQDESV (reference sequence). The CDR3 region is CASSLGQSSYEQYF. CDR3 bases: TGTGCCAGCAGCCTCGGACAGAGCTCCTACGAGCAGTACTTC.

The V call is TRBV29-1, the J call TRBJ2-2, with D possibly being TRBD2 (6 bases). Germline assignment: CDR1 SQVTM and CDR2 ANQGSEA. The CDR3 spans 13 residues. The V gene lost 5 bases and the J gene lost 3 bases, with 10 bases spanning the gap. The CDR3, as DNA: TGCAGCGTTACATGGGGGGACACCGGGGAGCTGTTTTTT. Protein: CSVTWGDTGELFF.

CDR3 in DNA: TGTGCCAGCAGCCTGCCGGGACAGTTGGATTCACCCCTCCACTTT. This translates into CASSLPGQLDSPLHF. This chain uses TRBV5-4 with TRBJ1-6; TRBD1 agrees at 7 bases. V dropped 4 bases and J dropped 8; count of bases not matched to a gene: 9. Germline V CDR1 and CDR2: SGHNT, YYREEE (reference sequence). This CDR3 comprises 15 residues.

CDR3: CASSATSGSGETQYF. In DNA form, the CDR3 reads TGTGCCAGCAGCGCAACTAGCGGGAGTGGAGAGACCCAGTACTTC. The chain uses TRBV9 and TRBJ2-5; TRBD2 aligns across 11 bases. The length of the CDR3 is 15 residues. CDR1 and CDR2 (germline): SGDLS, YYNGEE. Losses at the gene ends were 3 bases for V and 4 bases for J; bases not matched to a gene: 5.

The J gene is TRBJ1-1, the V gene TRBV2; a possible D gene is TRBD1 (5 bases). The CDR3 contains 16 residues. Trimming took 6 bases from V and 5 from J, leaving 22 bases between them. Germline V gene lookup returns CDR1 SNHLY and CDR2 FYNNEI. The CDR3 is CASSATWGGVGTEAFF. CDR3 coding DNA: TGTGCCAGCAGCGCAACTTGGGGGGGAGTCGGTACTGAAGCTTTCTTT.

The chain is built from TRBV6-5 and TRBJ2-7; weak D call: TRBD2 (6 bases). The V end was cut by 8 bases, the J end by 3 bases, with 11 bases between. Germline V lookup: CDR1 MNHEY, CDR2 SVGAGI. The CDR3 loop spans 12 amino acids. The CDR3 spells CASLGTYYEQYF. The CDR3 nucleotides read TGTGCCAGCCTGGGGACTTACTACGAGCAGTACTTC.

V usage is TRBV19 and J usage is TRBJ2-1; possibly TRBD2 for D (5 bases). Germline lookup yields CDR1 LNHDA and CDR2 SQIVND (reference sequence). The CDR3 covers 15 residues. The V end was cut by 1 base, the J end by 4 bases, with 11 bases between. CDR3 residues: CASSIVGVRYNEQFF. DNA of the CDR3: TGTGCCAGTAGTATAGTGGGAGTTCGTTACAATGAGCAGTTCTTC.

The CDR3 sequence: CASSYHRDRPYEQYF. Here the CDR3 DNA reads TGTGCCAGCAGTTACCACCGGGACAGACCCTACGAGCAGTACTTC. The chain recombines TRBV6-5 with TRBJ2-7; TRBD1 matches at 7 bases. The CDR3 is 15 amino acids. Germline-derived CDR1 and CDR2 are MNHEY and SVGAGI. With 2 bases clipped from V and 2 bases from J, the junction kept 6 bases outside the gene matches.

The rearrangement links TRBV12-3 or TRBV12-4 to TRBJ2-7; 8 positions match TRBD1. The CDR3 loop spans 13 amino acids. V shed 8 bases, J shed 3 bases, and the junction held 6 bases outside the gene matches. The CDR3 nucleotides read TGTGCCAGCCGGAGGACAGGGATCTACGAGCAGTACTTC. As protein: CASRRTGIYEQYF.

This chain connects TRBV10-3 to TRBJ1-5; perhaps TRBD1 as D (6 bases). The ends were cut back, 7 bases at V and 1 base at J, with 11 bases in the middle. The CDR3 contains 14 residues. In germline, CDR1 is ENHRY, CDR2 SYGVKD. The DNA for the CDR3 is TGTGCCATCAAGGGGGAGGGGAGCAATCAGCCCCAGCATTTT. Encoded protein: CAIKGEGSNQPQHF.

The V gene is TRBV6-2 or TRBV6-3, the J gene TRBJ2-7; 7 bases fit TRBD1. CDR3 size: 13 residues. Trimming removed 4 bases from V and 3 bases from J; junction bases left unmatched: 3. Germline loops: CDR1 MNHEY, CDR2 SVGEGT. As DNA, the CDR3 is TGTGCCAGCAGTTCCGGGACAGTCTACGAGCAGTACTTC. Translation: CASSSGTVYEQYF.

The V gene is TRBV5-4, the J gene TRBJ2-2, with TRBD2 matching 15 bases. Germline loops: CDR1 SGHNT, CDR2 YYREEE (reference sequence). V shed 4 bases and J 6 bases; nucleotides not matched to a gene: 7. The CDR3 has 17 residues. The CDR3 sequence is CASSPRTSGRVAGELFF. The CDR3 coding sequence is TGTGCCAGCAGCCCCCGGACTAGCGGGAGGGTCGCCGGGGAGCTGTTTTTT.

The CDR3 DNA follows: TGTGCCAGCAGTTACTCGTGGACTAGCGGGACCGAGCAGTACTTC. It is translated as CASSYSWTSGTEQYF. The rearrangement uses TRBV6-5 and TRBJ2-7; 12 nucleotides line up with TRBD2. With 0 bases clipped from V and 6 bases from J, the junction kept 3 bases outside the gene matches. There are 15 residues in the CDR3. Germline CDR1 MNHEY, CDR2 SVGAGI.

The V gene is TRBV7-9, the J gene TRBJ1-2, with D perhaps TRBD1 (5 bases). Germline values: CDR1 SEHNR, CDR2 FQNEAQ (reference sequence). Trimming removed 1 base from V and 6 bases from J, with 9 bases in between. This CDR3 has 13 residues. CDR3 sequence: CASSLGTHNGYTF. The CDR3 DNA reads TGTGCCAGCAGCTTAGGGACACACAATGGCTACACCTTC.

V is TRBV2 and J is TRBJ2-1, with a possible D match to TRBD2 (6 bases). The germline V and J ends were trimmed by 1 base and 9 bases, with 19 bases remaining between them. Germline CDR1 and CDR2: SNHLY and FYNNEI. The CDR3 loop spans 16 amino acids. CDR3 DNA: TGTGCCAGCAGTGAAGGGGCCGGAGGGATAATGGGTGAGCAGTTCTTC. The encoded protein is CASSEGAGGIMGEQFF.

The rearrangement joins TRBV24-1 to TRBJ2-3, with 10 bases that match TRBD2. The CDR3 length is 17 residues. CDR1 is KGHDR and CDR2 is SFDVKD in the germline V gene. The ends lost 4 bases at V and 1 base at J; junction bases unmatched: 7. The CDR3: CATSEAGLADRTDTQYF. CDR3 nucleotide sequence: TGTGCCACCAGTGAGGCCGGACTAGCGGACCGCACAGATACGCAGTATTTT.

Turning to this clone: At one boundary the junction diverges from the germline segment, which might be a read error. The chain uses TRBV30 and TRBJ2-2, with D tentatively TRBD2 (6 bases). The CDR3 length is 15 residues. Germline lookup yields CDR1 GTSNPN and CDR2 SVGIG (reference sequence). The CDR3 is CAWRVGGANTGELFF. CDR3 DNA: TGTGCCTGGCGTGTTGGCGGGGCGAACACCGGGGAGCTGTTTTTT.

The chain employs TRBV28 and TRBJ2-7; 14 bases are a match to TRBD2. Germline CDR1 reads MDHEN; CDR2 reads SYDVKM. CDR3 length: 18 residues. The V segment lost 4 bases and the J segment 0 bases; nucleotides outside the gene matches: 8. This CDR3 reads CASSYGTSGSRISYEQYF. CDR3 nucleotide sequence: TGTGCCAGCAGTTACGGGACTAGCGGGAGTAGGATCTCCTACGAGCAGTACTTC.

The chain has TRBV11-3 and TRBJ1-3, with a possible D match to TRBD1 (6 bases). CDR1 is SGHNT, CDR2 YENEEA, per germline. Trimming took 5 bases from V and 0 from J, leaving 17 bases between them. The CDR3 extends over 17 amino acids. CDR3 loop: CASSSWGGRYSGNTIYF. Here the CDR3 DNA reads TGTGCCAGCAGCAGTTGGGGGGGGCGCTACTCTGGAAACACCATATATTTT.

This clone was observed a few times. The rearrangement links TRBV19 to TRBJ1-5, with no clear D. The CDR3 totals 14 residues. Trimming removed 8 bases at V and 4 bases at J, with 15 bases between. Germline CDR1 is LNHDA and CDR2 is SQIVND (reference sequence). CDR3 residues: CASLGHMQNQPQHF. For the CDR3, the DNA is TGTGCCAGTCTTGGGCACATGCAAAATCAGCCCCAGCATTTT. Full variable domain (missing parts from reference TRBV19 and TRBJ1-5): DGGITQSPKYLFRKEGQNVTLSCEQNLNHDAMYWYRQDPGQGLRLIYYSQIVNDFQKGDIAEGYSVSREKKESFPLTVTSAQKNPTAFYLCASLGHMQNQPQHFGDGTRLSIL.

Here the CDR3 DNA reads TGTGCCAGCAGCTTGGGACTAGCGGGTCGCGTCTCCTACGAGCAGTACTTC. This gives the protein CASSLGLAGRVSYEQYF. This rearrangement joins TRBV7-2 to TRBJ2-7; 12 nucleotides align to TRBD2. The germline V gene encodes CDR1 SGHTA and CDR2 FQGNSA. The CDR3 covers 17 residues. J lost 0 bases, V lost 3 bases, and 6 bases had no gene match.

The chain joins TRBV6-6 to TRBJ2-1; the match to TRBD2 covers 11 bases. Germline V lookup: CDR1 MNHNY, CDR2 SVGAGI (reference sequence). V gave up 9 bases and J gave up 0 bases; unmatched junction bases: 7. This CDR3 contains 16 residues. The CDR3 coding sequence is TGTGCCAGTACTAGCGGGAGCGGAAGCTCCTACAATGAGCAGTTCTTC. Protein sequence: CASTSGSGSSYNEQFF.

This clone showed up just once. This chain connects TRBV29-1 to TRBJ2-4, with 8 bases lining up with TRBD2. The CDR3 has 14 amino acids. Trimming at V came to 4 bases and at J to 7 bases, leaving 9 bases not matched to a gene. CDR1 SQVTM and CDR2 ANQGSEA come from the germline V gene. CDR3 in DNA: TGCAGCGTTGGGCTGAGTGGCGGGGGGAACATTCAGTACTTC. This codes for CSVGLSGGGNIQYF.

This sequence joins TRBV28 and TRBJ2-7; 10 bases fit TRBD1. This CDR3 contains 17 residues. CDR1 is MDHEN, CDR2 SYDVKM, per germline. V dropped 5 bases and J dropped 3; count of bases not matched to a gene: 13. The CDR3 here is CASSDTGTGVFDYEQYF. The CDR3 DNA follows: TGTGCCAGCAGTGATACCGGGACAGGGGTTTTCGACTACGAGCAGTACTTC.